This is a list of T cell receptor beta chains from one sample in a study of blood T cell repertoires in COVID-19. TCRdb keeps only in-frame clones here, not all; method: immunoSEQ multiplex PCR. The data show roughly 270,000 clones, 85% seen once. Sequencing was carried out using PBMCs or T cells enriched from blood (not recorded which). The receptors come from a woman between 50 and 59 years old who had recovered from COVID-19. Both conserved end residues are part of each CDR3. Each record gives: D gene, J gene, clone size, CDR3 length, V gene, CDR3 protein, CDR3 DNA. D genes are given only for firm matches. The size field is filled for only some rows; it gives once, few, many or a size class.

D gene: -
J gene: TRBJ1-6
clone size: once
CDR3 length: 13
V gene: TRBV19
CDR3 protein: CASGGDGGSPLHF
CDR3 DNA: TGTGCCAGCGGGGGGGACGGTGGTTCACCCCTCCACTTT

D gene: -
J gene: TRBJ1-4
clone size: -
CDR3 length: 14
V gene: TRBV25-1
CDR3 protein: CASSYTGKGEKLFF
CDR3 DNA: TGTGCCAGCAGTTATACAGGGAAGGGTGAAAAACTGTTTTTT

D gene: TRBD2
J gene: TRBJ2-5
clone size: -
CDR3 length: 15
V gene: TRBV29-1
CDR3 protein: CSVVISGGSGETQYF
CDR3 DNA: TGCAGCGTTGTTATTAGCGGGGGTTCGGGAGAGACCCAGTACTTC

D gene: TRBD1
J gene: TRBJ2-4
clone size: once
CDR3 length: 14
V gene: TRBV5-4
CDR3 protein: CASSPGTGKNIQYF
CDR3 DNA: TGTGCCAGCAGCCCGGGGACAGGGAAAAACATTCAGTACTTC

D gene: -
J gene: TRBJ1-5
clone size: -
CDR3 length: 16
V gene: TRBV11-3
CDR3 protein: CASSWGDFLSNQPQHF
CDR3 DNA: TGTGCCAGCAGCTGGGGGGACTTCCTTAGCAATCAGCCCCAGCATTTT

D gene: -
J gene: TRBJ1-1
clone size: -
CDR3 length: 15
V gene: TRBV9
CDR3 protein: CASSTRAAGDTEAFF
CDR3 DNA: TGTGCCAGCAGCACCCGGGCCGCAGGGGACACTGAAGCTTTCTTT

D gene: TRBD2
J gene: TRBJ2-3
clone size: -
CDR3 length: 16
V gene: TRBV4-3
CDR3 protein: CASSQDPSGSTDTQYF
CDR3 DNA: TGCGCCAGCAGCCAAGACCCTAGCGGGAGCACAGATACGCAGTATTTT

D gene: -
J gene: TRBJ2-7
clone size: -
CDR3 length: 17
V gene: TRBV12-2
CDR3 protein: CASRLVFFSGLSYEQYF
CDR3 DNA: TGTGCAAGTCGCTTAGTCTTTTTTAGCGGTTTATCCTACGAGCAGTACTTC

D gene: -
J gene: TRBJ1-2
clone size: -
CDR3 length: 14
V gene: TRBV6-1
CDR3 protein: CASSEGPANYGYTF
CDR3 DNA: TGTGCCAGCAGTGAAGGTCCAGCTAACTATGGCTACACCTTC

D gene: -
J gene: TRBJ1-5
clone size: -
CDR3 length: 16
V gene: TRBV6-1
CDR3 protein: CASSGVGTYLNQPQHF
CDR3 DNA: TGTGCCAGCAGTGGAGTCGGGACATACCTTAATCAGCCCCAGCATTTT

D gene: TRBD2
J gene: TRBJ2-7
clone size: -
CDR3 length: 14
V gene: TRBV15
CDR3 protein: CATSRALAAYEQYF
CDR3 DNA: TGTGCCACCAGCAGAGCCCTAGCGGCGTACGAGCAGTACTTC

D gene: TRBD1
J gene: TRBJ1-1
clone size: -
CDR3 length: 13
V gene: TRBV29-1
CDR3 protein: CSVERQGRTEAFF
CDR3 DNA: TGCAGCGTTGAAAGACAGGGGAGGACTGAAGCTTTCTTT

D gene: -
J gene: TRBJ1-6
clone size: -
CDR3 length: 13
V gene: TRBV25-1
CDR3 protein: CASSEVLAAALHF
CDR3 DNA: TGTGCCAGCAGTGAAGTGTTGGCGGCAGCCCTCCACTTT

D gene: TRBD2
J gene: TRBJ2-5
clone size: -
CDR3 length: 17
V gene: TRBV5-4
CDR3 protein: CASSLSRLAGVQETQYF
CDR3 DNA: TGTGCCAGCAGCTTAAGTCGACTAGCGGGGGTCCAAGAGACCCAGTACTTC

D gene: -
J gene: TRBJ1-4
clone size: -
CDR3 length: 14
V gene: TRBV19
CDR3 protein: CASRRAATNEKLFF
CDR3 DNA: TGTGCCAGTCGGAGGGCTGCAACTAATGAAAAACTGTTTTTT

D gene: TRBD2
J gene: TRBJ2-1
clone size: -
CDR3 length: 16
V gene: TRBV6-5
CDR3 protein: CASSYVPSGLGNEQFF
CDR3 DNA: TGTGCCAGCAGTTACGTACCTAGCGGGTTGGGCAATGAGCAGTTCTTC

D gene: TRBD1
J gene: TRBJ2-1
clone size: -
CDR3 length: 18
V gene: TRBV7-9
CDR3 protein: CASTLGTGLQRSYNEQFF
CDR3 DNA: TGTGCCAGCACCCTGGGGACAGGGTTACAAAGGTCGTACAATGAGCAGTTCTTC

D gene: -
J gene: TRBJ1-5
clone size: -
CDR3 length: 14
V gene: TRBV28
CDR3 protein: CASTSTGGTQPQHF
CDR3 DNA: TGTGCCAGCACCTCGACGGGGGGTACTCAGCCCCAGCATTTT

D gene: -
J gene: TRBJ2-7
clone size: -
CDR3 length: 13
V gene: TRBV19
CDR3 protein: CASSPRVVNEQYF
CDR3 DNA: TGTGCCAGTAGTCCCAGGGTGGTCAACGAGCAGTACTTC

D gene: -
J gene: TRBJ1-1
clone size: -
CDR3 length: 15
V gene: TRBV30
CDR3 protein: CACLLGGRGNTEAFF
CDR3 DNA: TGTGCCTGCCTCCTGGGGGGTAGGGGGAACACTGAAGCTTTCTTT

D gene: TRBD1
J gene: TRBJ2-1
clone size: -
CDR3 length: 15
V gene: TRBV3-1/TRBV3-2
CDR3 protein: CASSRTGAPYNEQFF
CDR3 DNA: TGTGCCAGCAGCCGCACAGGGGCCCCCTACAATGAGCAGTTCTTC

D gene: TRBD2
J gene: TRBJ2-1
clone size: -
CDR3 length: 14
V gene: TRBV6-6
CDR3 protein: CASSLAGSYNEQFF
CDR3 DNA: TGTGCCAGCAGCCTAGCGGGCTCCTACAATGAGCAGTTCTTC

D gene: -
J gene: TRBJ2-3
clone size: -
CDR3 length: 11
V gene: TRBV29-1
CDR3 protein: CSVLRGDTQYF
CDR3 DNA: TGCAGCGTACTGCGCGGAGATACGCAGTATTTT

D gene: -
J gene: TRBJ2-2
clone size: once
CDR3 length: 16
V gene: TRBV9
CDR3 protein: CASSVDGRVSTGELFF
CDR3 DNA: TGTGCCAGCAGCGTAGATGGCAGGGTGAGCACCGGGGAGCTGTTTTTT

D gene: -
J gene: TRBJ1-2
clone size: -
CDR3 length: 14
V gene: TRBV7-2
CDR3 protein: CASSLGGLGYGYTF
CDR3 DNA: TGTGCCAGCAGCTTAGGGGGCCTCGGCTATGGCTACACCTTC

D gene: -
J gene: TRBJ1-6
clone size: -
CDR3 length: 13
V gene: TRBV6-4
CDR3 protein: CASSVGRGSPLHF
CDR3 DNA: TGTGCCAGCAGTGTCGGCAGGGGTTCACCCCTCCACTTT

D gene: -
J gene: TRBJ2-3
clone size: once
CDR3 length: 13
V gene: TRBV19
CDR3 protein: CASSRAEPDTQYF
CDR3 DNA: TGTGCCAGTAGTAGAGCGGAACCCGATACGCAGTATTTT

D gene: TRBD1
J gene: TRBJ2-7
clone size: -
CDR3 length: 13
V gene: TRBV14
CDR3 protein: CASRTTGVGEQYF
CDR3 DNA: TGTGCCAGCAGAACGACAGGGGTCGGCGAGCAGTACTTC

D gene: -
J gene: TRBJ1-3
clone size: -
CDR3 length: 16
V gene: TRBV6-1
CDR3 protein: CASSEMYSYSGNTIYF
CDR3 DNA: TGTGCCAGCAGTGAAATGTACAGTTACTCTGGAAACACCATATATTTT

D gene: -
J gene: TRBJ1-4
clone size: -
CDR3 length: 14
V gene: TRBV19
CDR3 protein: CASRHQSTNEKLFF
CDR3 DNA: TGTGCCAGTAGACACCAATCAACTAATGAAAAACTGTTTTTT

D gene: -
J gene: TRBJ2-7
clone size: -
CDR3 length: 13
V gene: TRBV11-3
CDR3 protein: CASSFAGSYEQYF
CDR3 DNA: TGTGCCAGCAGCTTTGCCGGCTCCTACGAGCAGTACTTC

D gene: TRBD1
J gene: TRBJ1-3
clone size: -
CDR3 length: 14
V gene: TRBV6-5
CDR3 protein: CASSSTGGRNTIYF
CDR3 DNA: TGTGCCAGCAGTTCGACAGGGGGAAGAAACACCATATATTTT